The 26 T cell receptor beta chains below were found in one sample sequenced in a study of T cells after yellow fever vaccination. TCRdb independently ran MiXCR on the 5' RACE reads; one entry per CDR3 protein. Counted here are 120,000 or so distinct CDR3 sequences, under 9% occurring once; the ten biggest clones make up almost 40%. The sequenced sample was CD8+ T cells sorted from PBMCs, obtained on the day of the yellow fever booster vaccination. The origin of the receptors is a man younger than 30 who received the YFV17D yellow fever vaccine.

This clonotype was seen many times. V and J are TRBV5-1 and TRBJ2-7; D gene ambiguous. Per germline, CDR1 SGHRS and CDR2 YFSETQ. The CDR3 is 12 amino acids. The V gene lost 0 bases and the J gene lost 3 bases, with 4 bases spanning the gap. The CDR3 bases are TGCGCCAGCAGCTTGGAGGGCTACGAGCAGTACTTC. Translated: CASSLEGYEQYF.

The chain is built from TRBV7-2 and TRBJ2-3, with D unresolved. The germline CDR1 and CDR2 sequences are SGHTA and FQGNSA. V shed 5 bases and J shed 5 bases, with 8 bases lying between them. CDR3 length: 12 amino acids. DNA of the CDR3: TGTGCCAGCAGCCCTTGGGGAGATACGCAGTATTTT. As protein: CASSPWGDTQYF.

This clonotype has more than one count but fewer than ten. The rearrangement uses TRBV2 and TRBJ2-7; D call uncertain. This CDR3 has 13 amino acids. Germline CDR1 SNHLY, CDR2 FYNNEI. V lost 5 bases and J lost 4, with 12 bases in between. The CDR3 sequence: CASSYYLEYEQYV. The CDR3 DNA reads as TGTGCCAGCAGTTATTATCTTGAATACGAGCAGTACGTC.

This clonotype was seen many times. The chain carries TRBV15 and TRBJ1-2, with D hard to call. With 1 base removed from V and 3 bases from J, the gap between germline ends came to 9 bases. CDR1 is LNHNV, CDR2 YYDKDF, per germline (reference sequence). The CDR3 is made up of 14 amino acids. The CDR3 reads CATSRVAPDYGYTF. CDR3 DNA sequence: TGTGCCACCAGCAGAGTTGCGCCAGACTATGGCTACACCTTC.

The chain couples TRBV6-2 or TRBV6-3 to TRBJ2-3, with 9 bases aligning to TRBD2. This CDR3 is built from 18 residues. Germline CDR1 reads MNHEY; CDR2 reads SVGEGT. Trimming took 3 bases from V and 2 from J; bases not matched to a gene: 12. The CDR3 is CASSYHLNSGGATDTQYF. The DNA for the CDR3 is TGTGCCAGCAGTTATCATCTCAATAGCGGGGGAGCCACAGATACGCAGTATTTT.

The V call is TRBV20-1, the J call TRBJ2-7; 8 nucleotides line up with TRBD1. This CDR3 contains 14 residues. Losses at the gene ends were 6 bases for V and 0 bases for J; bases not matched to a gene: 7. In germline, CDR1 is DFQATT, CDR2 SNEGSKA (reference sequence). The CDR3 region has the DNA TGCAGTGCCAGACAGGGGTTAAGCTCCTACGAGCAGTACGTC. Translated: CSARQGLSSYEQYV.

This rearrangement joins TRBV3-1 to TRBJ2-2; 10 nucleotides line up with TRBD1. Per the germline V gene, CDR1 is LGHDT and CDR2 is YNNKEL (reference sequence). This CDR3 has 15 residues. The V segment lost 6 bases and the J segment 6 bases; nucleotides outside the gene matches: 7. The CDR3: CASRTGGDFAGELFF. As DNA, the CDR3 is TGTGCCAGCAGGACAGGGGGCGACTTCGCCGGGGAGCTGTTTTTT.

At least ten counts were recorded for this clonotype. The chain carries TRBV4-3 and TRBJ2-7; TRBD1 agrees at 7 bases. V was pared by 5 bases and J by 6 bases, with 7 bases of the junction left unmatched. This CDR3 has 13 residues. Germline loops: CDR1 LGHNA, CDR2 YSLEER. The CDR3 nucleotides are TGCGCCAGCAGCTCAAGGGGGCAATCCGAGCAGTACTTC. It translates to CASSSRGQSEQYF.

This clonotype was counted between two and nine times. The CDR3, as DNA: TGTGCCAGCAGTCGCAAGGTAGTAGAGACCCAGTACTTC. This codes for CASSRKVVETQYF. J is TRBJ2-5 and V is TRBV6-2 or TRBV6-3; unclear D gene. V was cut by 5 bases and J by 4 bases, with 11 bases left in between. This CDR3 spans 13 amino acids. Germline lookup yields CDR1 MNHEY and CDR2 SVGEGT.

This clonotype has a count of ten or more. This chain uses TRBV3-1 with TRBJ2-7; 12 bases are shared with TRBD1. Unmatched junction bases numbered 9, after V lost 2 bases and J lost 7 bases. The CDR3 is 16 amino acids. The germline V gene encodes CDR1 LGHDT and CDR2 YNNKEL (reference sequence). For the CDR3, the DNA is TGTGCCAGCAGCCAATTTCCGGGACAGGGGGCGCGAGAGCAGTACTTC. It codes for CASSQFPGQGAREQYF.

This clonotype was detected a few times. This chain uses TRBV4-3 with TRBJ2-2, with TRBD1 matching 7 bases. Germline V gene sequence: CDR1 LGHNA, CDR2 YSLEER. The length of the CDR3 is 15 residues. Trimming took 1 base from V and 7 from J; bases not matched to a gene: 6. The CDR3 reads CASSQGTGQLGELFF. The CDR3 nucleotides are TGCGCCAGCAGCCAAGGGACAGGCCAGCTCGGGGAGCTGTTTTTT.

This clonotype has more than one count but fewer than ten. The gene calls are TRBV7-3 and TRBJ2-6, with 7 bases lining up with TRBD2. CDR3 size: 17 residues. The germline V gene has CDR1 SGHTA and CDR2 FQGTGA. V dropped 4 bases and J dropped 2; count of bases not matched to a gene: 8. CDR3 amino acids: CASSSATSLAGANVLTF. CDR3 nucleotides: TGTGCCAGCAGCTCGGCGACTAGCCTGGCTGGGGCCAACGTCCTGACTTTC. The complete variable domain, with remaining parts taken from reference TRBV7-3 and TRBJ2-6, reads GAGVSQTPSNKVTEKGKYVELRCDPISGHTALYWYRQSLGQGPEFLIYFQGTGAADDSGLPNDRFFAVRPEGSVSTLKIQRTERGDSAVYLCASSSATSLAGANVLTFGAGSRLTVL.

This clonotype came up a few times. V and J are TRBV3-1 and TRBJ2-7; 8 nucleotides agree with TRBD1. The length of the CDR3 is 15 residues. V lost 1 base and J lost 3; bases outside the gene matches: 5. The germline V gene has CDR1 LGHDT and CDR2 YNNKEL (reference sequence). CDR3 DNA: TGTGCCAGCAGCCAAGGGACGACAGGGGTCTACGAGCAGTACGTC. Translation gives CASSQGTTGVYEQYV.

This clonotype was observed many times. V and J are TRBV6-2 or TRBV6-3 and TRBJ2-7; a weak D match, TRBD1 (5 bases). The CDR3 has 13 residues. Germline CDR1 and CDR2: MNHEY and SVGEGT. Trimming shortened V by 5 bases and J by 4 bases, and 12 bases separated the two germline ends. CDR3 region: CASSPQRTYEQYF. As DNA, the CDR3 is TGTGCCAGCAGTCCTCAGAGGACATACGAGCAGTACTTC.

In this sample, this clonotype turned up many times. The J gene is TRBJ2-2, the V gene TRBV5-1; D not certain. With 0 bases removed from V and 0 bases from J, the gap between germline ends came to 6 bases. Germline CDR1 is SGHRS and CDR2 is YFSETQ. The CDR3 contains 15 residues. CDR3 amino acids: CASSLDFTNTGELFF. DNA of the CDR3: TGCGCCAGCAGCTTGGACTTCACGAACACCGGGGAGCTGTTTTTT.

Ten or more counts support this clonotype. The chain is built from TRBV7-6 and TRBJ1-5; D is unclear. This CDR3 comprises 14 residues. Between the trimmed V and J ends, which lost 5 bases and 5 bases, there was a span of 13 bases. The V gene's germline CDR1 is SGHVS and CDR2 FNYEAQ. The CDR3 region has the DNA TGTGCCAGCAGCGAAGCCCCCGGTTATCAGCCCCAGCATTTT. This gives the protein CASSEAPGYQPQHF.

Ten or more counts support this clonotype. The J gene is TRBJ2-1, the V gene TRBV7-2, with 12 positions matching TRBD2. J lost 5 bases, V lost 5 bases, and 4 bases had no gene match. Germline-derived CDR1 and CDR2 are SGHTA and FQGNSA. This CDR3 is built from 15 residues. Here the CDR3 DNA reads TGTGCCAGCAGCCCCGGACTAGCGGGGAACAATGAGCAGTTCTTC. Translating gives CASSPGLAGNNEQFF.

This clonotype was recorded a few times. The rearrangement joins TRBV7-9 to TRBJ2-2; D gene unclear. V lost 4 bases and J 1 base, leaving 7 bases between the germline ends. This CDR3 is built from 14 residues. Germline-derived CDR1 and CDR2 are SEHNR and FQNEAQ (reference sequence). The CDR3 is CASSSIQNTGELFF. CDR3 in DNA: TGTGCCAGCAGCTCCATCCAGAACACCGGGGAGCTGTTTTTT.

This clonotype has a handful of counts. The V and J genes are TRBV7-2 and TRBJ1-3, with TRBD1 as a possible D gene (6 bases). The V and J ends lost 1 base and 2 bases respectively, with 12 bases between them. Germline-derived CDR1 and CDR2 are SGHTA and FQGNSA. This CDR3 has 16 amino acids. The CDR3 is CASSLGGAATGNTIYF. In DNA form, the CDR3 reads TGTGCCAGCAGCTTAGGGGGGGCAGCTACTGGAAACACCATATATTTT.

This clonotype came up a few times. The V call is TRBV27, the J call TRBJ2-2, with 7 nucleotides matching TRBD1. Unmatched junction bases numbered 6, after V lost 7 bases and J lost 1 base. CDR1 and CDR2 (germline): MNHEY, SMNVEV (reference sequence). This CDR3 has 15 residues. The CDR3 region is CASKGGEQNTGELFF. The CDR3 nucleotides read TGTGCCAGCAAAGGGGGCGAGCAGAACACCGGGGAGCTGTTTTTT.

CDR3 sequence (DNA): TGTGCCAGCAGCTCAACCCGGGACATGGCACCGAAGTATGGCTACACCTTC. Residues: CASSSTRDMAPKYGYTF. The chain is built from TRBV7-9 and TRBJ1-2, with TRBD1 as a possible D gene (6 bases). Trimming removed 4 bases at V and 5 bases at J, with 23 bases between. Germline V lookup: CDR1 SEHNR, CDR2 FQNEAQ (reference sequence). This CDR3 spans 17 amino acids.

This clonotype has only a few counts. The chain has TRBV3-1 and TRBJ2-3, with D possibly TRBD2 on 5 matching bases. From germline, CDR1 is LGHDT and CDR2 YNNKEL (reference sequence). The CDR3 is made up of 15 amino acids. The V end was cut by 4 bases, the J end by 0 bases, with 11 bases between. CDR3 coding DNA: TGTGCCAGCAGCCTCGGGATCACTAGCACAGATACGCAGTATTTT. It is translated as CASSLGITSTDTQYF.

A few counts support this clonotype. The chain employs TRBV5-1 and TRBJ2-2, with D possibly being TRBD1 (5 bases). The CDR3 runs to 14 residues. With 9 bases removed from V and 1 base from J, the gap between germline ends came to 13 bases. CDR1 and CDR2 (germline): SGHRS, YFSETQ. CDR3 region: CAIDPTGNTGELFF. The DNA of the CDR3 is TGCGCCATCGATCCTACAGGGAACACCGGGGAGCTGTTTTTT.

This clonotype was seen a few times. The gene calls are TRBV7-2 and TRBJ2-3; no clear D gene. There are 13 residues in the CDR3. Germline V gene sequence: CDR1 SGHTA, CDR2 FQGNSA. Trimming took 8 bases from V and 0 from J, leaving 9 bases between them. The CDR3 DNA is TGTGCCAGCCCCGTCGATAGCACAGATACGCAGTATTTT. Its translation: CASPVDSTDTQYF.

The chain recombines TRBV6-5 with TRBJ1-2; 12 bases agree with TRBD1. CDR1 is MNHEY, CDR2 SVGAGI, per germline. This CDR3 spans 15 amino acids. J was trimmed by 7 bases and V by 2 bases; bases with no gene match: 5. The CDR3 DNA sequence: TGTGCCAGCAGTTACCCGGGACAGGGGGCGGGTGGCTACACCTTC. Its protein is CASSYPGQGAGGYTF.

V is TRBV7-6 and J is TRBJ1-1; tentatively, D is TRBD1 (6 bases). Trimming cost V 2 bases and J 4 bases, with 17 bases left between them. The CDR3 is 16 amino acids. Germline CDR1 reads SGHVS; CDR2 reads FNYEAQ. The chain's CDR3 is CASSLFWEGGGTEAFF. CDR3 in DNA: TGTGCCAGCAGCTTATTCTGGGAAGGGGGGGGCACTGAAGCTTTCTTT. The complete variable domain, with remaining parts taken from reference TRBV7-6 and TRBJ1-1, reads GAGVSQSPRYKVTKRGQDVALRCDPISGHVSLYWYRQALGQGPEFLTYFNYEAQQDKSGLPNDRFSAERPEGSISTLTIQRTEQRDSAMYRCASSLFWEGGGTEAFFGQGTRLTVV.